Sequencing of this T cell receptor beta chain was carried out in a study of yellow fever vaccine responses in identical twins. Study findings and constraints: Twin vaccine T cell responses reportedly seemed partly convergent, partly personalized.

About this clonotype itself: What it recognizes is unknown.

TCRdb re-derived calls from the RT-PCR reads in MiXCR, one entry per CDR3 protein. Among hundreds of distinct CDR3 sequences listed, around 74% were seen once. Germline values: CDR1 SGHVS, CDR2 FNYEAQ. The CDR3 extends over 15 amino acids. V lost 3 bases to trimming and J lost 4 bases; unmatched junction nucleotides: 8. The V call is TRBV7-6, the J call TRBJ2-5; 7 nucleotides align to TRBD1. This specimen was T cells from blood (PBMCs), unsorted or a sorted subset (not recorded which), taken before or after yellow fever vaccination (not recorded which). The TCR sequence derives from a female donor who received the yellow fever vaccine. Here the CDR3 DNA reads TGTGCCAGCAGCTTTCTGACAGGGCACTTAGAGACCCAGTACTTC. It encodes CASSFLTGHLETQYF.